The clone carrying this T cell receptor beta chain was counted between two and nine times. Clones were read by immunoSEQ multiplex PCR, and TCRdb kept only the in-frame ones, dropping some. The sample gives roughly 100,000 clones, 81% of which show up once; roughly a tenth is in the top ten. The CDR3 has 15 residues. J gave up 0 bases and V 3 bases, and 5 bases lay outside the gene matches. Germline V gives CDR1 MNHNS, CDR2 SASEGT. The data are from a study of blood T cell repertoires in COVID-19. Study background: Spain, Italy and the United States supplied samples that represented acute and convalescent COVID-19. Sample material is recorded as cDNA or gDNA derived from T cells, B-cell-depleted T cells, or PBMCs.

Material for sequencing was peripheral blood. The chain has TRBV6-1 and TRBJ2-7; TRBD1 agrees at 7 bases. This TCR was sampled from a woman in her 70s with acute or convalescent COVID-19. CDR3 nucleotides: TGTGCCAGCAGTGAGATGACAGGGCACTCCTACGAGCAGTACTTC. Protein sequence: CASSEMTGHSYEQYF.